This TCR beta chain was sequenced during a study of identical twins. This CDR3 comprises 15 residues. The ends were cut back, 0 bases at V and 8 bases at J, with 14 bases in the middle. CDR1 MNHEY and CDR2 SVGAGI come from the germline V gene. TCRdb called the 5' RACE reads again in MiXCR, with one record for every CDR3 protein. The sample yields 640,000 or so distinct CDR3 sequences, roughly 6% seen once. There are a few counts of this clonotype. Its antigen remains unknown. General study findings and limits: Weaker excess twin sharing was seen among beta out-of-frame sequences.

The sample consisted of naive T cells sorted from blood. The chain is built from TRBV6-5 and TRBJ2-1; D might be TRBD2 (5 bases). The TCR originated in a young man in good health. As DNA, the CDR3 is TGTGCCAGCAGTTACTCCGGGAAGGCGTGGGATGAGCAGTTCTTC. The encoded protein is CASSYSGKAWDEQFF.